This TCR beta chain was captured by sequencing in a study of metastatic and nonmetastatic thyroid tumors. At the level of the study: The comparison covered peripheral blood and tumor or nodule tissue in malignant and benign thyroid patients. Findings of the study overall: Across blood and tumor, TCR beta diversity in malignant thyroid tumors was reportedly significantly higher than in benign nodules.

Original handling: To classify distant metastasis in papillary thyroid cancer, a model was built from CDR3 differences across clinicopathological groups. With MiXCR, TCRdb reprocessed the PCR reads. The V and J calls were determined by TCRdb, not by the authors. This sample has over 6,000 clones; 25% to 30% occur once, and the top ten carry around 20%. Every patient was untreated before thyroid surgery. In this sample, this clone turned up many times. What it binds is unknown. A much larger clone sits a single nucleotide away, making a read error possible. Specimen: adjacent normal tissue. The sequence derives from a female donor with papillary thyroid cancer or a benign thyroid nodule (not recorded which). Some clones in this sample may be carry-over from other donors' samples.

The CDR3 DNA reads TGTGCCAGCAGTCAGTTAACGGGGGCTGGGGCCAACGTCCTGGCTTTC. Translation: CASSQLTGAGANVLAF. This chain connects TRBV28 to TRBJ2-6; the D gene could be TRBD1 or TRBD2 (6 bases each). The germline V gene has CDR1 MDHEN and CDR2 SYDVKM. The CDR3 consists of 16 residues.